The clone carrying this T cell receptor (beta chain) was seen once. Its specificity is unknown. Researchers isolated CD4+ T cells once roughly ten days of culture had elapsed. Two doses of either BNT162b2 or mRNA-1273 were given to each participant. The source of the sample is a study of vaccination effects on CD4 cells after COVID-19. As for the study in general: Each culture well received about 2 million PBMC. These cells were then cultured in IMDM with about 9.1 IU/ml IL-2 and roughly 10 ug/ml peptides.

V gave up 6 bases and J gave up 7 bases, with 16 bases separating them. CDR3 length: 14 residues. CDR1 is SNHLY and CDR2 is FYNNEI in the germline V gene. The data were produced by immunoSEQ multiplex PCR, yet TCRdb's version contains in-frame clones alone and is incomplete. The sample consists of just under 75,000 clones, roughly four fifths of them appearing once. The chain uses TRBV2 and TRBJ1-5; possibly TRBD1 for D (5 bases). Sequenced material: CD4+ T cells from PBMCs cultured without peptide, taken after COVID-19 vaccination. The receptor was derived from a human donor who received a COVID-19 vaccine. The CDR3 is CASSLREGQQPQHF. The CDR3 region has the DNA TGTGCCAGCAGCCTCAGGGAGGGGCAGCAGCCCCAGCATTTT.